These T cell receptor beta chains were read from a single sample in a study of blood T cell repertoires in COVID-19. The assay was immunoSEQ multiplex PCR, and TCRdb's table has in-frame clones only and misses some. Of about 480,000 clones in the sample, 70% to 90% were seen once. Sequences were obtained from peripheral blood. Receptors were obtained from a woman aged 50 to 60 with COVID-19, enrolled during active disease. Each CDR3 is given with its conserved first and last residue. D genes are given only for firm matches. Clone size is not always given. Where it is, it says once, few, many or a class for expanded clones.

clone_size cdr3_length d_call j_call v_call cdr3_nt cdr3_aa
once 13 - TRBJ2-1 TRBV11-2 TGTGCCAGCAGTCCGGGCCCCTCGGGGGAGCAGTTCTTC CASSPGPSGEQFF
once 18 TRBD1 TRBJ2-6 TRBV7-2 TGTGCCAGCAGCTCGGGACAGGGGATTCACTCTGGGGCCAACGTCCTGACTTTC CASSSGQGIHSGANVLTF
- 14 - TRBJ2-5 TRBV6-1 TGTGCCAGCAGTGAAGGCGGCAGGAGGGAGACCCAGTACTTC CASSEGGRRETQYF
- 14 TRBD1 TRBJ2-1 TRBV5-1 TGCGCCAGCAGCTTCGGGCAGGGGGATAATGAGCAGTTCTTC CASSFGQGDNEQFF
- 17 TRBD1 TRBJ1-2 TRBV10-3 TGTGCCATCAGTGAGACTCGCTCCGGGACAGGTAAAGATGGCTACACCTTC CAISETRSGTGKDGYTF
- 13 - TRBJ1-1 TRBV28 TGTGCCAGCAGTTTAAACACAGACTATGAAGCTTTCTTT CASSLNTDYEAFF
- 14 - TRBJ2-5 TRBV6-5 TGTGCCAGCAGAGACAGGTTCTTTCAAGAGACCCAGTACTTC CASRDRFFQETQYF
- 12 - TRBJ2-7 TRBV28 TGTGCCAGCAGAGGGGATACCCACGAGCAGTACTTC CASRGDTHEQYF
- 15 - TRBJ1-3 TRBV7-8 TGTGCCAGCAGCCTTAGGGGTAGGGGTGGAAACACCATATATTTT CASSLRGRGGNTIYF
- 15 TRBD1 TRBJ1-2 TRBV19 TGTGCCAGTAGTATGGCCGGGACAGGGAACTATGGCTACACCTTC CASSMAGTGNYGYTF
- 13 TRBD1 TRBJ2-3 TRBV6-4 TGTGCCAGCAGGGGACAGATCACAGATACGCAGTATTTT CASRGQITDTQYF
- 14 - TRBJ1-1 TRBV7-8 TGTGCCAGCAGTCCTTCGACTCGCTTCTCTCAGGCTTTCTTT CASSPSTRFSQAFF
- 14 - TRBJ2-1 TRBV5-1 TGCGCCAGCAGCTTCCCAATCGGGAACAATGAGCAGTTCTTC CASSFPIGNNEQFF
- 14 - TRBJ1-5 TRBV27 TGTGCCAGCAGTTTCAGGAAAACCAATCAGCCCCAGCATTTT CASSFRKTNQPQHF
- 15 - TRBJ2-2 TRBV5-1 TGCGCCAGCAGCTTGGACTCCGAAAACACCGGGGAGCTGTTTTTT CASSLDSENTGELFF
- 14 TRBD2 TRBJ2-3 TRBV19 TGTGCCAGTAGTCTGGGACTAGGCACAGATACGCAGTATTTT CASSLGLGTDTQYF
- 14 - TRBJ1-5 TRBV24-1 TGTGCCACCAGTGGTCCCAGGGTAGGCCAGCCCCAGCATTTT CATSGPRVGQPQHF
few 15 - TRBJ1-2 TRBV11-2 TGTGCCAGCGGTTTGGGAGGAACGCGGTGGTATGGCTACACCTTC CASGLGGTRWYGYTF
- 15 - TRBJ1-5 TRBV19 TGTGCCAGCGAAACTAGGACGGGAGGTAGTCAGCCCCAGCATTTT CASETRTGGSQPQHF
- 15 - TRBJ2-7 TRBV5-1 TGCGCCAGCAGCTTGGGACAAGGGGGTGGGGACGAGCAGTACTTC CASSLGQGGGDEQYF
- 11 - TRBJ1-2 TRBV11-2 TGTGCCAGCAGCCCGGGAACTGGCTACACCTTC CASSPGTGYTF
- 16 - TRBJ1-5 TRBV12-2 TGTGCAAGTCGCCCACGTAGGGACAGGGTTAATCAGCCCCAGCATTTT CASRPRRDRVNQPQHF
- 11 - TRBJ2-7 TRBV12-5 TGTGCTAGTGCAGGGGAATACGAGCAGTACTTC CASAGEYEQYF
- 14 - TRBJ1-1 TRBV6-5 TGTGCCAGCACCTCAGGGTCTATGAACACTGAAGCTTTCTTT CASTSGSMNTEAFF
- 13 TRBD1 TRBJ1-5 TRBV3-1/TRBV3-2 TGTGCCAGCAGCCGGACAGGTAATCAGCCCCAGCATTTT CASSRTGNQPQHF
- 15 TRBD1 TRBJ1-1 TRBV7-2 TGTGCCAGCAGCTTGGACAGGGGCTTTGACACTGAAGCTTTCTTT CASSLDRGFDTEAFF
- 16 TRBD2 TRBJ2-3 TRBV9 TGTGCCAGCAGCGAAGCGGGGGGCCGGAGCACAGATACGCAGTATTTT CASSEAGGRSTDTQYF
- 12 TRBD1 TRBJ2-7 TRBV30 TGTGCCTGTCTGACAGGGATTTACGAGCAGTACTTC CACLTGIYEQYF
- 11 - TRBJ2-7 TRBV20-1 TGCAGTGCTGACAGGAATTACGAGCAGTACTTC CSADRNYEQYF
- 14 - TRBJ2-3 TRBV13 TGTGCCAGCAGCTTCGGACTTGTGGGCGATACGCAGTATTTT CASSFGLVGDTQYF
once 15 - TRBJ1-2 TRBV3-1/TRBV3-2 TGTGCCAGCAGCCACAGTTTTGGGGGCGACTATGGCTACACCTTC CASSHSFGGDYGYTF
- 14 TRBD1 TRBJ2-3 TRBV2 TGTGCCAGCATTTCGACAGGGGGGACAGATACGCAGTATTTT CASISTGGTDTQYF
- 14 TRBD1 TRBJ1-2 TRBV2 TGTGCCAGCAGAGGCCTACAGGGGGCGGGGGGCTACACCTTC CASRGLQGAGGYTF
- 16 TRBD2 TRBJ2-3 TRBV19 TGTGCCAGTAGTACCCTTGGCGGGGAGGGTACAGATACGCAGTATTTT CASSTLGGEGTDTQYF
- 12 - TRBJ1-1 TRBV12-3/TRBV12-4 TGTGCCAGCAGTCTAACGAACACTGAAGCTTTCTTT CASSLTNTEAFF
- 17 TRBD1 TRBJ1-1 TRBV19 TGTGCCAGTAGATCGACCGGGACAGGGACTGTGAACACTGAAGCTTTCTTT CASRSTGTGTVNTEAFF
- 15 - TRBJ2-5 TRBV5-1 TGCGCCAGCACCTTTAATGACAGGCCAAGGGAGACCCAGTACTTC CASTFNDRPRETQYF
- 13 TRBD1 TRBJ2-7 TRBV7-8 TGTGCCAGCAGCGGACAGGGGGGGGACGAGCAGTACTTC CASSGQGGDEQYF
- 13 TRBD1 TRBJ1-2 TRBV10-2 TGCGCCAGCAGTGGGGACAGGGGAAGTGGCTACACCTTC CASSGDRGSGYTF
- 13 TRBD1 TRBJ2-7 TRBV29-1 TGCAGCGCGTTCGGGACAGGGGACTACGAGCAGTACTTC CSAFGTGDYEQYF
- 14 TRBD2 TRBJ2-4 TRBV3-1/TRBV3-2 TGTGCCAGCAGTCCCCTTGGCGGGGGGGGCATTCAGTACTTC CASSPLGGGGIQYF
- 14 TRBD2 TRBJ2-1 TRBV7-2 TGTGCCAGCAGCTTAAGCGGGGGGGCGGATGAGCAGTTCTTC CASSLSGGADEQFF
- 16 - TRBJ1-2 TRBV5-1 TGCGCCAGCAGCTTGGGGGGGCGCAGGGGAGACTATGGCTACACCTTC CASSLGGRRGDYGYTF
- 12 TRBD1 TRBJ1-1 TRBV12-3/TRBV12-4 TGTGCCACTACGGACAGGGGCACTGAAGCTTTCTTT CATTDRGTEAFF
- 15 - TRBJ1-2 TRBV3-1/TRBV3-2 TGTGCCAGCAGCCAAACCCCGGACAGCACCTATGGCTACACCTTC CASSQTPDSTYGYTF
- 13 TRBD1 TRBJ1-4 TRBV28 TGTGCCAGCAGTTTACCGGACAGGGGAAAACTGTTTTTT CASSLPDRGKLFF
- 15 - TRBJ2-1 TRBV27 TGTGCCAGCACCTTGGGAGGTAGCTCCTACAATGAGCAGTTCTTC CASTLGGSSYNEQFF
- 13 - TRBJ1-1 TRBV6-5 TGTGCCAGCAGTATCAGCCCAGGAACTGAAGCTTTCTTT CASSISPGTEAFF
- 17 TRBD1 TRBJ2-6 TRBV19 TGTGCCAGTAGTCCCCCGGCAGGGGGTGCTGGGGCCAACGTCCTGACTTTC CASSPPAGGAGANVLTF
- 15 TRBD1 TRBJ1-2 TRBV3-1/TRBV3-2 TGTGCCAGCAGCCAAGAGGTCCAGGGGGCATTCGGCTACACCTTC CASSQEVQGAFGYTF
- 14 - TRBJ2-1 TRBV19 TGTGCCAGTAGTATAAGGGGCCTGGGAAATGAGCAGTTCTTC CASSIRGLGNEQFF